The 17 T cell receptor beta chains below come from one sample, sequenced in a study of OX40 agonist ivuxolimab in advanced cancers. Assay: immunoSEQ multiplex PCR; the TCRdb copy retains only in-frame clones and omits some. Of roughly 43,000 clones listed, under 90% are singletons. The source material was CD4+ or CD8+ T cells sorted from blood, sampled in a trial of the OX40 agonist ivuxolimab. The receptors were sampled from an adult with an advanced solid tumor such as melanoma, head and neck, liver or kidney cancer.

V and J are TRBV10-3 and TRBJ2-2, with D unclear. The CDR3 totals 14 residues. Germline assignment: CDR1 ENHRY and CDR2 SYGVKD. V lost 5 bases, J lost 7 bases, and 14 bases lay in between. The DNA of the CDR3 is TGTGCCATCAGTCCCTCGGGCCCAGACGGGGAGCTGTTTTTT. It codes for CAISPSGPDGELFF.

The chain carries TRBV6-5 and TRBJ1-1, with D possibly TRBD1 on 6 matching bases. Per germline, CDR1 MNHEY and CDR2 SVGAGI. The V gene lost 6 bases and the J gene lost 1 base, with 12 bases spanning the gap. The CDR3 covers 14 residues. Written as DNA, the CDR3 is TGTGCCAGCAGCCAAGGGGGGCCGAACACTGAAGCTTTCTTT. It codes for CASSQGGPNTEAFF.

This rearrangement joins TRBV5-1 to TRBJ1-2; tentatively, D is TRBD1 (5 bases). The CDR3 loop spans 14 amino acids. With 4 bases removed from V and 6 bases from J, the gap between germline ends came to 16 bases. Germline V gives CDR1 SGHRS, CDR2 YFSETQ. The CDR3 spells CASSPGPRTDGYTF. In nucleotides, the CDR3 is TGCGCCAGCAGCCCGGGACCCCGAACGGATGGCTACACCTTC.

The J gene is TRBJ2-2, the V gene TRBV5-6, with 9 bases that match TRBD1. Germline CDR1 SGHDT, CDR2 YYEEEE. The CDR3 length is 16 residues. V lost 4 bases, J lost 8 bases, and 12 bases stayed unmatched. The CDR3 bases are TGTGCCAGCAGCCTCAGTCCCGGGACAGGGTCGGGGGAGCTGTTTTTT. Amino acids: CASSLSPGTGSGELFF.

This chain connects TRBV29-1 to TRBJ1-2; no definite D call. The CDR3 length is 12 residues. V lost 8 bases and J lost 3, with 13 bases in between. Germline V lookup: CDR1 SQVTM, CDR2 ANQGSEA. CDR3 residues: CSLVVGDYGYTF. In nucleotides, the CDR3 is TGCAGCTTGGTAGTCGGGGACTATGGCTACACCTTC.

The chain couples TRBV5-4 to TRBJ1-6; D is unresolved. The germline V gene has CDR1 SGHNT and CDR2 YYREEE (reference sequence). CDR3 size: 18 residues. The V end lost 5 bases, the J end lost 7 bases, and 25 bases lay between the germline ends. This CDR3 reads CASSSGSDVRVGNSPLHF. The CDR3, as DNA: TGTGCCAGCAGTTCGGGTTCCGACGTAAGGGTCGGGAATTCACCCCTCCACTTT.

The rearrangement joins TRBV14 to TRBJ2-5; D possibly uses TRBD1 or TRBD2 (6 bases each). V was cut by 2 bases and J by 2 bases, with 12 bases left in between. This CDR3 has 15 residues. In germline, CDR1 is SGHDN, CDR2 FVKESK. Here the CDR3 reads CASSQWGRGQETQYF. CDR3 sequence (DNA): TGTGCCAGCAGCCAATGGGGGCGGGGACAAGAGACCCAGTACTTC.

This rearrangement joins TRBV7-2 to TRBJ1-2; TRBD1 agrees at 12 bases. The length of the CDR3 is 18 residues. The V gene end was trimmed by 6 bases and the J gene end by 2 bases; junction bases not matched to a gene: 13. Germline V gene data show CDR1 as SGHTA and CDR2 as FQGNSA. The DNA for the CDR3 is TGTGCCAGCAGTTTTCCGGGACAGGGGGCCTATCGAAACTATGGCTACACCTTC. Its protein product is CASSFPGQGAYRNYGYTF.

This clone showed up just a few times. The limits of the CDR3 on the DNA are not certain, so only TCRdb's listed CDR3 is given. J is TRBJ1-1 and V is TRBV9. From germline, CDR1 is SGDLS and CDR2 YYNGEE. Ends included, the CDR3 has 13 residues. This chain's CDR3 is CASSVAPGAETFF.

The gene calls are TRBV6-1 and TRBJ1-1; D ambiguous. The CDR3 totals 15 residues. The V end was cut by 4 bases, the J end by 1 base, with 13 bases between. Germline loops: CDR1 MNHNS, CDR2 SASEGT. The CDR3 region is CASSAPRERNTEAFF. CDR3 in DNA: TGTGCCAGCAGTGCTCCTCGGGAACGGAACACTGAAGCTTTCTTT.

V gene TRBV18 combines with J gene TRBJ2-3; 8 bases line up with TRBD1. The CDR3 sequence is 16 residues long. Germline assignment: CDR1 KGHSH and CDR2 LQKENI. V was clipped by 6 bases and J by 0 bases; unmatched bases: 8. The CDR3 loop is CASSSGTGVSTDTQYF. CDR3 coding DNA: TGTGCCAGCTCTTCAGGGACAGGCGTTAGCACAGATACGCAGTATTTT. The full variable domain, rest sourced from reference TRBV18 and TRBJ2-3, is NAGVMQNPRHLVRRRGQEARLRCSPMKGHSHVYWYRQLPEEGLKFMVYLQKENIIDESGMPKERFSAEFPKEGPSILRIQQVVRGDSAAYFCASSSGTGVSTDTQYFGPGTRLTVL.

The V and J genes are TRBV7-9 and TRBJ1-4; tentative D call: TRBD1 (5 bases). The germline V gene has CDR1 SEHNR and CDR2 FQNEAQ (reference sequence). The V and J ends lost 5 bases and 3 bases respectively, with 10 bases between them. This CDR3 has 14 residues. CDR3 sequence (DNA): TGTGCCAGCAGCGCTCGGGGGGCTAATGAAAAACTGTTTTTT. This translates into CASSARGANEKLFF. Drawing the rest from reference TRBV7-9 and TRBJ1-4, the complete variable domain is DTGVSQNPRHKITKRGQNVTFRCDPISEHNRLYWYRQTLGQGPEFLTYFQNEAQLEKSRLLSDRFSAERPKGSFSTLEIQRTEQGDSAMYLCASSARGANEKLFFGSGTQLSVL.

This sequence joins TRBV6-1 and TRBJ1-5; D is possibly TRBD1 (6 bases). Trimming took off 7 bases at V and 6 bases at J, with 16 bases between the two ends. The CDR3 runs 14 residues. The V gene's germline CDR1 is MNHNS and CDR2 SASEGT. CDR3 nucleotides: TGTGCCAGCAAGACTTCAGGGGTAGGTCAGCCCCAGCATTTT. Translated: CASKTSGVGQPQHF.

The rearrangement links TRBV5-1 to TRBJ1-2; TRBD1 is a possible D gene (5 bases). CDR1 and CDR2 (germline): SGHRS, YFSETQ. The germline V and J ends were trimmed by 0 bases and 6 bases, with 18 bases remaining between them. The CDR3 is made up of 16 amino acids. CDR3 loop: CASSLVVGGQGNGYTF. The DNA for the CDR3 is TGCGCCAGCAGCTTGGTAGTCGGTGGGCAGGGTAATGGCTACACCTTC.

The chain couples TRBV6-1 to TRBJ1-6; D not resolved. CDR1 is MNHNS and CDR2 is SASEGT in the germline V gene. Trimming shortened V by 6 bases and J by 8 bases, and 17 bases separated the two germline ends. The CDR3 has 15 amino acids. CDR3 amino acids: CASSGKRALDSPLHF. In DNA, the CDR3 is TGTGCCAGCAGCGGCAAACGCGCTCTCGATTCACCCCTCCACTTT.

V is TRBV30 and J is TRBJ1-1; D unclear. There are 12 residues in the CDR3. Germline V CDR1 and CDR2: GTSNPN, SVGIG (reference sequence). V lost 2 bases, J lost 3 bases, and 7 bases lay in between. The DNA of the CDR3 is TGTGCCTGGAGTACTTTCCACACTGAAGCTTTCTTT. It translates to CAWSTFHTEAFF.

The chain couples TRBV7-8 to TRBJ1-1; 7 bases align to TRBD1. This CDR3 comprises 15 residues. The germline gives CDR1 SGHVS, CDR2 FQNEAQ. J was trimmed by 1 base and V by 2 bases; bases with no gene match: 4. CDR3 amino acids: CASSLNRGGNTEAFF. CDR3 DNA: TGTGCCAGCAGCTTAAACAGGGGAGGGAACACTGAAGCTTTCTTT.